These 26 T cell receptor beta chains were sequenced from one sample in a study of coeliac disease. Their cognate antigens are unknown. Profiled with immunoSEQ multiplex PCR; TCRdb holds only in-frame clones, not every one. Of 3,000 to 4,000 clones listed, approximately 70% are singletons. Study findings and constraints: Active celiac intraepithelial and lamina propria samples had lower TRB and TRG clonality than control samples.

The sequencing sample was made of intraepithelial lymphocytes from the gut. The receptor source for this set is a woman in her sixties or seventies with active celiac disease.

In this sample, this clone turned up once. The chain uses TRBV6-1 and TRBJ2-5, with D perhaps TRBD1 (6 bases). The germline gives CDR1 MNHNS, CDR2 SASEGT. V lost 3 bases to trimming and J lost 4 bases, with 9 bases between them. CDR3 length: 13 residues. CDR3 sequence: CASSERQAETQYF. The CDR3, as DNA: TGTGCCAGCAGTGAGAGACAGGCAGAGACCCAGTACTTC.

The chain employs TRBV7-2 and TRBJ1-1; D unclear. V was shortened by 1 base and J by 2 bases, with 8 bases between the two germline ends. Germline V gene lookup returns CDR1 SGHTA and CDR2 FQGNSA. This CDR3 spans 14 amino acids. The CDR3 nucleotides are TGTGCCAGCAGCTTAGACATCATTAACACTGAAGCTTTCTTT. It codes for CASSLDIINTEAFF.

This sequence joins TRBV27 and TRBJ2-5; TRBD1 agrees at 7 bases. The tail of the sequence fits TRBJ2-7 better, so the J call may be wrong. The CDR3 totals 16 residues. Per germline, CDR1 MNHEY and CDR2 SMNVEV (reference sequence). The CDR3 here is CASSDTGAASSYEQYF. The CDR3 coding sequence is TGTGCCAGCAGTGATACAGGGGCCGCAAGCTCCTACGAGCAGTACTTC.

This chain joins TRBV11-2 and TRBJ1-1; D unclear. V dropped 4 bases and J dropped 8 bases, with 17 bases sitting between them. Germline assignment: CDR1 SGHAT and CDR2 FQNNGV. This CDR3 spans 14 amino acids. The CDR3 nucleotides read TGTGCCAGCAGCTCCCGCGCGGGCATCTCGGAAGCTTTCTTT. Encoded protein: CASSSRAGISEAFF.

The chain carries TRBV30 and TRBJ2-7, with 7 bases that match TRBD1. The V gene end was trimmed by 5 bases and the J gene end by 2 bases; junction bases not matched to a gene: 6. The CDR3 is 13 amino acids. The germline V gene has CDR1 GTSNPN and CDR2 SVGIG (reference sequence). The CDR3 bases are TGTGCCTGGCGCTCCGGGACAGCCTACGAGCAGTACTTC. Translating it yields CAWRSGTAYEQYF.

The rearrangement joins TRBV29-1 to TRBJ2-7, with no clear D. Between the trimmed V and J ends, which lost 7 bases and 7 bases, there was a span of 14 bases. CDR3 length: 11 amino acids. The germline CDR1 and CDR2 sequences are SQVTM and ANQGSEA. The CDR3 DNA follows: TGCAGCGGACTTATATTATGGGAGCAGTACTTC. Amino acids: CSGLILWEQYF.

This clone was seen a few times. The genes are TRBV21-1 and TRBJ2-7; the DNA was not used to check the table's D call, TRBD2. TRBV21-1 is a pseudogene. The CDR3 totals 16 residues. CDR3 sequence (DNA): TGTGCCAGCAGCAAAGGTCGACTAGCGGTTCCCTACGAGCAGTACTTC. This sequence encodes CASSKGRLAVPYEQYF.

J is TRBJ1-2 and V is TRBV7-2; weak D call: TRBD1 (5 bases). Germline values: CDR1 SGHTA, CDR2 FQGNSA. V lost 0 bases, J lost 1 base, and 9 bases lay in between. The CDR3 runs to 15 residues. Here the CDR3 DNA reads TGTGCCAGCAGCTTAGCCAGGGTCCTTAACTATGGCTACACCTTC. Residues: CASSLARVLNYGYTF.

This clone came up a few times. The gene calls are TRBV6-5 and TRBJ2-5, with TRBD2 matching over 8 bases. With V trimmed by 5 bases and J by 2 bases, 4 bases remained unmatched. CDR1 MNHEY and CDR2 SVGAGI come from the germline V gene. This CDR3 spans 14 amino acids. The CDR3 here is CASSPQRGQETQYF. CDR3 sequence (DNA): TGTGCCAGCAGTCCACAGCGGGGGCAAGAGACCCAGTACTTC.

The genes are TRBV9 and TRBJ1-4; the D gene is possibly TRBD1 (5 bases). The V gene's germline CDR1 is SGDLS and CDR2 YYNGEE. The V end lost 0 bases, the J end lost 4 bases, and 10 bases lay between the germline ends. CDR3 length: 15 amino acids. The CDR3 here is CASSVAFGGNEKLFF. For the CDR3, the DNA is TGTGCCAGCAGCGTAGCTTTCGGGGGTAATGAAAAACTGTTTTTT. Drawing the rest from reference TRBV9 and TRBJ1-4, the complete variable domain is DSGVTQTPKHLITATGQRVTLRCSPRSGDLSVYWYQQSLDQGLQFLIQYYNGEERAKGNILERFSAQQFPDLHSELNLSSLELGDSALYFCASSVAFGGNEKLFFGSGTQLSVL.

Comment on this clone: The germline gene is not matched at one end of the junction; a read error may be the cause. The chain carries TRBV19 and TRBJ1-4, with a weak D call TRBD1 (6 bases). This CDR3 is 14 amino acids long. Germline values: CDR1 LNHDA, CDR2 SQIVND (reference sequence). The CDR3 here is CASRIGTGPQKLFF. The CDR3, as DNA: TGTGCCAGTAGAATAGGCACAGGGCCACAAAAACTGTTTTTT.

The rearrangement joins TRBV4-2 to TRBJ1-5, with 7 nucleotides matching TRBD1. V was clipped by 3 bases and J by 0 bases; unmatched bases: 2. The V gene's germline CDR1 is LGHNA and CDR2 YNFKEQ. The CDR3 spans 15 residues. Written as DNA, the CDR3 is TGTGCCAGCAGCCAGGGACAGAATAGCAATCAGCCCCAGCATTTT. Translating gives CASSQGQNSNQPQHF.

V and J are TRBV11-2 and TRBJ2-1; unclear D gene. This CDR3 is 12 amino acids long. CDR1 and CDR2 (germline): SGHAT, FQNNGV. Trimming cost V 5 bases and J 7 bases, with 9 bases left between them. CDR3 sequence: CASSPTWNEQFF. CDR3 bases: TGTGCCAGCAGCCCGACATGGAATGAGCAGTTCTTC.

The chain employs TRBV2 and TRBJ2-2; the match to TRBD1 covers 7 bases. Trimming at V came to 6 bases and at J to 8 bases, leaving 6 bases not matched to a gene. This CDR3 spans 13 amino acids. CDR1 and CDR2 from the germline V gene are SNHLY and FYNNEI. CDR3 region: CASSAYRGGELFF. As DNA, the CDR3 is TGTGCCAGCAGCGCATACAGGGGAGGGGAGCTGTTTTTT.

This clone was seen once. This sequence joins TRBV7-2 and TRBJ2-3; 13 nucleotides match TRBD2. Germline values: CDR1 SGHTA, CDR2 FQGNSA. With V trimmed by 5 bases and J by 1 base, 3 bases remained unmatched. CDR3 length equals 16 residues. Here the CDR3 reads CASSPGLAGGTDTQYF. In DNA, the CDR3 is TGTGCCAGCAGCCCCGGACTAGCGGGAGGCACAGATACGCAGTATTTT.

The gene calls are TRBV5-3 and TRBJ1-2; D is unclear. TRBV5-3 is noted as an ORF with a role that remains uncertain. Trimming left V 7 bases short and J 4 bases short, with 23 bases between. This CDR3 has 16 amino acids. The CDR3 protein is CARLNRMVRKTYGYTF. The CDR3 nucleotides read TGTGCCAGACTAAACAGAATGGTGAGAAAGACCTATGGCTACACCTTC.

This clone was seen a handful of times. V and J are TRBV6-5 and TRBJ1-5; 7 nucleotides match TRBD1. Germline V gives CDR1 MNHEY, CDR2 SVGAGI. V was pared by 5 bases and J by 5 bases, with 6 bases of the junction left unmatched. The CDR3 has 14 amino acids. CDR3 coding DNA: TGTGCCAGCAGTCACGGGGACAGTTATCAGCCCCAGCATTTT. It is translated as CASSHGDSYQPQHF.

This clone has only one observation. V usage is TRBV28 and J usage is TRBJ1-5; D remains unclear. V lost 4 bases and J lost 1, with 8 bases in between. The CDR3 is 14 amino acids. CDR1 and CDR2 from the germline V gene are MDHEN and SYDVKM. CDR3 protein: CASSSGGSNQPQHF. CDR3 bases: TGTGCCAGCAGTTCTGGAGGAAGCAATCAGCCCCAGCATTTT.

This clone was counted once. The chain has TRBV6-1 and TRBJ2-2; D is unresolved. Looked up from germline, CDR1 is MNHNS and CDR2 is SASEGT. The CDR3 contains 14 residues. Trimming stripped 8 bases from V and 3 bases from J, with 13 bases between. The CDR3 sequence is CASQFSVDTGELFF. CDR3 nucleotide sequence: TGTGCCAGCCAGTTTTCTGTGGACACCGGGGAGCTGTTTTTT.

This clone appeared once. This rearrangement joins TRBV2 to TRBJ2-3; weak D call: TRBD1 (6 bases). Germline V gene sequence: CDR1 SNHLY, CDR2 FYNNEI. V lost 5 bases, J lost 8 bases, and 14 bases lay in between. The CDR3 extends over 13 amino acids. The CDR3 nucleotides are TGTGCCAGCAGTCGTTCCCGAGGGGGTACGCAGTATTTT. Protein sequence: CASSRSRGGTQYF.

The V gene is TRBV29-1, the J gene TRBJ2-7, with 12 nucleotides matching TRBD2. The CDR3 totals 14 residues. From germline, CDR1 is SQVTM and CDR2 ANQGSEA. With V trimmed by 6 bases and J by 1 base, 4 bases remained unmatched. This chain's CDR3 is CSVNGLAGSYEQYF. DNA of the CDR3: TGCAGCGTGAATGGACTAGCGGGATCCTACGAGCAGTACTTC.

In its sample, this clone was seen a few times. CDR3 sequence reads: CASSRTYNEQFF. For the CDR3, the DNA is TGTGCCAGCAGCCGAACTTACAATGAGCAGTTCTTC. The J gene is TRBJ2-1, the V gene TRBV7-9; D gene ambiguous. Trimming removed 5 bases from V and 4 bases from J, with 6 bases in between. Germline V lookup: CDR1 SEHNR, CDR2 FQNEAQ (reference sequence). There are 12 residues in the CDR3. The entire variable domain, with the rest obtained from reference TRBV7-9 and TRBJ2-1, is as follows: DTGVSQNPRHKITKRGQNVTFRCDPISEHNRLYWYRQTLGQGPEFLTYFQNEAQLEKSRLLSDRFSAERPKGSFSTLEIQRTEQGDSAMYLCASSRTYNEQFFGPGTRLTVL.

This chain uses TRBV7-2 with TRBJ1-5, with 7 nucleotides matching TRBD1. Germline CDR1 SGHTA, CDR2 FQGNSA. CDR3 size: 13 residues. After removal of 6 bases from V and 4 bases from J, the junction contained 3 bases not matched to a gene. The CDR3 DNA reads TGTGCCAGCAGTCAACAGGGGAATCAGCCCCAGCATTTT. This sequence encodes CASSQQGNQPQHF. Looking up the rest from reference TRBV7-2 and TRBJ1-5 gives the full variable domain: GAGVSQSPSNKVTEKGKDVELRCDPISGHTALYWYRQSLGQGLEFLIYFQGNSAPDKSGLPSDRFSAERTGGSVSTLTIQRTQQEDSAVYLCASSQQGNQPQHFGDGTRLSIL.

This clone was observed a handful of times. The chain employs TRBV29-1 and TRBJ1-1; the D gene is possibly TRBD1 (6 bases). V lost 3 bases, J lost 4 bases, and 9 bases lay in between. CDR1 and CDR2 (germline): SQVTM, ANQGSEA. This CDR3 is 12 amino acids long. This CDR3 is CSVEVGGTEAFF. The DNA for the CDR3 is TGCAGCGTTGAGGTAGGGGGCACTGAAGCTTTCTTT.

The chain employs TRBV9 and TRBJ2-2; 11 nucleotides align to TRBD1. CDR3 size: 16 residues. Trimming removed 4 bases from V and 2 bases from J; junction bases left unmatched: 4. The germline CDR1 and CDR2 sequences are SGDLS and YYNGEE. The DNA of the CDR3 is TGTGCCAGCAGCACCGGACAGGGGGCAAACACCGGGGAGCTGTTTTTT. It specifies CASSTGQGANTGELFF.

The sample holds a few counts of this clone. The rearrangement links TRBV5-3 to TRBJ1-3; D possibly corresponds to TRBD1 (5 bases). TRBV5-3 is designated an ORF whose function remains uncertain. Trimming stripped 5 bases from V and 0 bases from J, with 24 bases between. CDR3 length: 19 residues. CDR3 sequence: CARRYGGADNESSGNTIYF. The CDR3 DNA is TGTGCCAGAAGGTACGGCGGGGCGGACAATGAAAGCTCTGGAAACACCATATATTTT.